Sequencing of this T cell receptor (beta chain) was carried out in a study of blood T cell repertoires in COVID-19. Authors' methods: Cell counts per sample came from amplifying reference gene primers. Some clones are missing from TCRdb's copy, which holds only in-frame ones; the method was immunoSEQ multiplex PCR. D and trimming come from the DNA, and the V and J calls and clone size come from that table. The sample comprises about 150,000 clones, roughly 84% of which are singletons, and 13% to 15% rests with the top ten. This clone was seen a few times. CDR3 size: 16 residues. Trimming took 3 bases from V and 8 from J; bases not matched to a gene: 10. CDR1 is MNHNS, CDR2 SASEGT, per germline.

The chain combines TRBV6-1 with TRBJ1-4; the match to TRBD1 covers 9 bases. Input material: peripheral blood. The TCR was taken from a man aged 18-30 years with active or convalescent COVID-19. CDR3 in DNA: TGTGCCAGCAGTGACCCCCCGGGACAGGGAGGGGAAAAACTGTTTTTT. Protein: CASSDPPGQGGEKLFF.